The 22 T cell receptor beta chains listed next were all sequenced from one sample in a study of T cells in Graves' hyperthyroidism and ophthalmopathy. TCR beta CDR3 region amplification was performed from RNA transcripts. The TCR CDR3 first-round RT-PCR relied on the HTBI primer set. TCRdb analysed the multiplex PCR reads with MiXCR anew, one entry per CDR3 protein. The data hold hundreds of thousands of distinct CDR3 sequences, with roughly 37% observed a single time. Input material: blood. The source of these receptors is a man between 18 and 29 years old with Graves' hyperthyroidism.

On this clonotype itself: A single base separates this from a much larger clone, so it may be a read error. The chain combines TRBV19 with TRBJ1-5; D might be TRBD1 (5 bases). CDR3 length: 15 amino acids. CDR1 and CDR2 (germline): LNHDA, SQIVND (reference sequence). V lost 9 bases, J lost 2 bases, and 17 bases lay in between. The CDR3 region has the DNA TGTGCCAGCGCAGGGTCGGGGTATGGCAATCAGCCCCAGCATTTT. Translating gives CASAGSGYGNQPQHF.

The chain links TRBV6-5 to TRBJ2-2; D perhaps matches TRBD2 (5 bases). The germline V and J ends were trimmed by 0 bases and 7 bases, with 9 bases remaining between them. The CDR3 totals 14 residues. The V gene's germline CDR1 is MNHEY and CDR2 SVGAGI. DNA of the CDR3: TGTGCCAGCAGTTACTCCCGGGATAACGGGGAGCTGTTTTTT. It yields the protein CASSYSRDNGELFF.

The chain uses TRBV2 and TRBJ1-5; D gene unclear. The CDR3 extends over 14 amino acids. CDR1 is SNHLY, CDR2 FYNNEI, per germline. Trimming removed 6 bases from V and 7 bases from J, with 16 bases in between. The CDR3 here is CASSPRSRGQPQHF. CDR3 nucleotides: TGTGCCAGCAGCCCTCGGTCCCGAGGGCAGCCCCAGCATTTT.

CDR3 sequence (DNA): TGTGCCCCCCCCGGGACAGGGGCCGAGCAGTACTTC. This gives the protein CAPPGTGAEQYF. The V and J genes are TRBV19 and TRBJ2-7; 10 nucleotides line up with TRBD1. The J segment lost 6 bases and the V segment lost 11 bases, leaving 7 bases of the junction unmatched. The length of the CDR3 is 12 residues. In germline, CDR1 is LNHDA, CDR2 SQIVND (reference sequence).

V gene TRBV12-3 or TRBV12-4 combines with J gene TRBJ1-1; D not resolved. This CDR3 region has 13 residues. V gave up 6 bases and J gave up 6 bases, with 14 bases separating them. CDR3 nucleotide sequence: TGTGCCAGCAGCCTCGACCCTGTAGCTGAAGCTTTCTTT. Protein sequence: CASSLDPVAEAFF.

Regarding this clonotype: Compared with germline, one end of the junction differs, possibly owing to a read error. The J gene is TRBJ1-2, the V gene TRBV7-9; TRBD1 might be the D (6 bases). The CDR3 runs to 14 residues. Germline V gene sequence: CDR1 SEHNR, CDR2 FQNEAQ (reference sequence). The CDR3 coding sequence is TGTGCCAGCAGCACAGGACAGACTAACTATGGCCACACCTTC. Translating it yields CASSTGQTNYGHTF. Supplemented by reference TRBV7-9 and TRBJ1-2, the full variable domain reads DTGVSQNPRHKITKRGQNVTFRCDPISEHNRLYWYRQTLGQGPEFLTYFQNEAQLEKSRLLSDRFSAERPKGSFSTLEIQRTEQGDSAMYLCASSTGQTNYGHTFGSGTRLTVV.

The CDR3 DNA is TGTGCCAGCAGCTGGGGACTAGCGGGGGGGCGAGAGACCCAGTACTTC. Encoded protein: CASSWGLAGGRETQYF. The chain couples TRBV7-9 to TRBJ2-5; TRBD2 aligns across 16 bases. Per the germline V gene, CDR1 is SEHNR and CDR2 is FQNEAQ (reference sequence). V lost 4 bases to trimming and J lost 4 bases; unmatched junction nucleotides: 3. This CDR3 comprises 16 residues.

The chain couples TRBV7-6 to TRBJ1-2, with a possible D match to TRBD1 (5 bases). Between the trimmed V and J ends, which lost 5 bases and 8 bases, there was a span of 21 bases. The CDR3 loop spans 15 amino acids. From germline, CDR1 is SGHVS and CDR2 FNYEAQ. This CDR3 reads CASSQAPQAKRGYTF. DNA of the CDR3: TGTGCCAGCAGCCAAGCGCCACAGGCAAAGAGGGGCTACACCTTC.

As for this clonotype: One end of the junction is discordant with germline, which a read error may explain. V gene TRBV5-6 combines with J gene TRBJ2-7; D possibly corresponds to TRBD2 (5 bases). This CDR3 is built from 15 residues. Germline CDR1 is SGHDT and CDR2 is YYEEEE. The CDR3 coding sequence is TGCGCCAGCAGCCAAGAGGACTGGCCTCTACACGAGCAGTACTTC. Translation gives CASSQEDWPLHEQYF.

This chain joins TRBV20-1 and TRBJ2-7; the match to TRBD2 covers 10 bases. The V gene's germline CDR1 is DFQATT and CDR2 SNEGSKA (reference sequence). Trimming at V came to 6 bases and at J to 3 bases, leaving 5 bases not matched to a gene. The CDR3 has 13 amino acids. CDR3 region: CSAATSGFYEQYF. The CDR3 DNA sequence: TGCAGTGCCGCGACTAGCGGGTTCTACGAGCAGTACTTC.

Concerning this clonotype itself: Being one base from a much bigger clone, this may be a read error. The chain carries TRBV19 and TRBJ1-5; 7 nucleotides match TRBD1. The CDR3 loop spans 15 amino acids. J was trimmed by 2 bases and V by 3 bases; bases with no gene match: 4. The V gene's germline CDR1 is LNHDA and CDR2 SQIVND (reference sequence). The CDR3 sequence is CASSIPGTGNQPQHF. Written as DNA, the CDR3 is TGTGCCAGTAGTATCCCCGGGACAGGCAATCAGCCCCAGCATTTT. The full variable domain, in which reference TRBV19 and TRBJ1-5 provide the parts outside the CDR3, is DGGITQSPKYLFRKEGQNVTLSCEQNLNHDAMYWYRQDPGQGLRLIYYSQIVNDFQKGDIAEGYSVSREKKESFPLTVTSAQKNPTAFYLCASSIPGTGNQPQHFGDGTRLSIL.

This clonotype was seen more than once but under ten times. The V call is TRBV9, the J call TRBJ2-7; D perhaps matches TRBD1 (7 bases). Trimming removed 0 bases at V and 3 bases at J, with 13 bases between. Per germline, CDR1 SGDLS and CDR2 YYNGEE. CDR3 length: 15 amino acids. CDR3 loop: CASSVGGTAIYEQYF. DNA of the CDR3: TGTGCCAGCAGCGTAGGCGGGACAGCAATCTACGAGCAGTACTTC.

In its sample, this clonotype was seen a few times. The V and J genes are TRBV25-1 and TRBJ2-7; D gene ambiguous. Trimming removed 8 bases at V and 0 bases at J, with 11 bases between. Germline V gene sequence: CDR1 MGHDK, CDR2 SYGVNS. CDR3 length: 13 residues. This CDR3 is CASGSDLSYEQYF. The CDR3 DNA sequence: TGTGCCAGCGGATCTGATCTCTCCTACGAGCAGTACTTC.

This clonotype was counted at least ten times. The V and J genes are TRBV20-1 and TRBJ2-5, with 7 nucleotides matching TRBD2. Looked up from germline, CDR1 is DFQATT and CDR2 is SNEGSKA (reference sequence). This CDR3 has 13 amino acids. The V and J ends lost 6 bases and 2 bases, in that order; junction bases with no gene match: 6. CDR3 sequence: CSAGTGGQETQYF. CDR3 DNA sequence: TGCAGTGCGGGGACGGGGGGACAAGAGACCCAGTACTTC.

The CDR3: CASSDIVGHQETQYF. CDR3 coding DNA: TGCGCCAGCAGCGATATAGTTGGCCATCAAGAGACCCAGTACTTC. The chain combines TRBV4-1 with TRBJ2-5; D is unresolved. The CDR3 spans 15 residues. Germline V gene data show CDR1 as MGHRA and CDR2 as YSYEKL. Between the trimmed V and J ends, which lost 5 bases and 2 bases, there was a span of 15 bases.

This clonotype was recorded at least ten times. CDR3: CSVEGDRFNYGYTF. The CDR3 coding sequence is TGCAGCGTTGAAGGGGACAGGTTTAACTATGGCTACACCTTC. The chain joins TRBV29-1 to TRBJ1-2, with TRBD1 identical over 8 bases. The CDR3 is 14 residues long. Germline CDR1 SQVTM, CDR2 ANQGSEA. V gave up 1 base and J gave up 1 base; unmatched junction bases: 2. Complete variable domain (other parts from reference TRBV29-1 and TRBJ1-2): SAVISQKPSRDICQRGTSLTIQCQVDSQVTMMFWYRQQPGQSLTLIATANQGSEATYESGFVIDKFPISRPNLTFSTLTVSNMSPEDSSIYLCSVEGDRFNYGYTFGSGTRLTVV.

The genes are TRBV7-9 and TRBJ2-7; the match to TRBD2 covers 13 bases. Trimming at V came to 1 base and at J to 2 bases, leaving 5 bases not matched to a gene. Germline CDR1 is SEHNR and CDR2 is FQNEAQ (reference sequence). The CDR3 contains 17 residues. CDR3 loop: CASSLEPGLAGPYEQYF. The CDR3, as DNA: TGTGCCAGCAGCTTAGAACCGGGACTAGCGGGGCCCTACGAGCAGTACTTC.

This clonotype occurred a few times. The J gene is TRBJ2-7, the V gene TRBV6-4, with 7 bases fitting TRBD2. Trimming took 8 bases from V and 2 from J; bases not matched to a gene: 9. Germline-derived CDR1 and CDR2 are MRHNA and SNTAGT. This CDR3 has 14 amino acids. CDR3 in amino acids: CASRGQRGTYEQYF. DNA of the CDR3: TGTGCCAGCCGAGGCCAGCGGGGAACCTACGAGCAGTACTTC.

This clonotype appeared many times. V gene TRBV7-8 combines with J gene TRBJ2-7, with D unresolved. Germline loops: CDR1 SGHVS, CDR2 FQNEAQ. V was pared by 5 bases and J by 3 bases, with 8 bases between. This CDR3 has 12 amino acids. This CDR3 is CASSPEIYEQYF. Here the CDR3 DNA reads TGTGCCAGCAGCCCAGAGATCTACGAGCAGTACTTC.

This clonotype was picked up a small number of times. The chain is built from TRBV13 and TRBJ1-2; maybe TRBD1 (6 bases). The CDR3 length is 16 residues. V shed 0 bases and J shed 7 bases, with 18 bases lying between them. Germline V gene sequence: CDR1 PRHDT, CDR2 FYEKMQ (reference sequence). The CDR3 DNA follows: TGTGCCAGCAGCTTAGGCTCAACAGGGATGACGGGTGGCTACACCTTC. Amino acids: CASSLGSTGMTGGYTF.

This clonotype has at least ten counts. The rearrangement joins TRBV20-1 to TRBJ2-5; the D is unclear. V was trimmed by 5 bases and J by 1 base, leaving 8 bases between them. The germline CDR1 and CDR2 sequences are DFQATT and SNEGSKA (reference sequence). The CDR3 extends over 12 amino acids. The DNA of the CDR3 is TGCAGTGCTCGTCCGGGCCAAGAGACCCAGTACTTC. Translating gives CSARPGQETQYF.

The sample holds many counts of this clonotype. This chain connects TRBV19 to TRBJ1-5; D is possibly TRBD1 (5 bases). Trimming shortened V by 6 bases and J by 6 bases, and 6 bases separated the two germline ends. The CDR3 is 11 residues long. Looked up from germline, CDR1 is LNHDA and CDR2 is SQIVND (reference sequence). The CDR3 DNA is TGTGCCAGTAGCGGGGGTCAGCCCCAGCATTTT. It codes for CASSGGQPQHF. The whole variable domain, remainder taken from reference TRBV19 and TRBJ1-5, is DGGITQSPKYLFRKEGQNVTLSCEQNLNHDAMYWYRQDPGQGLRLIYYSQIVNDFQKGDIAEGYSVSREKKESFPLTVTSAQKNPTAFYLCASSGGQPQHFGDGTRLSIL.